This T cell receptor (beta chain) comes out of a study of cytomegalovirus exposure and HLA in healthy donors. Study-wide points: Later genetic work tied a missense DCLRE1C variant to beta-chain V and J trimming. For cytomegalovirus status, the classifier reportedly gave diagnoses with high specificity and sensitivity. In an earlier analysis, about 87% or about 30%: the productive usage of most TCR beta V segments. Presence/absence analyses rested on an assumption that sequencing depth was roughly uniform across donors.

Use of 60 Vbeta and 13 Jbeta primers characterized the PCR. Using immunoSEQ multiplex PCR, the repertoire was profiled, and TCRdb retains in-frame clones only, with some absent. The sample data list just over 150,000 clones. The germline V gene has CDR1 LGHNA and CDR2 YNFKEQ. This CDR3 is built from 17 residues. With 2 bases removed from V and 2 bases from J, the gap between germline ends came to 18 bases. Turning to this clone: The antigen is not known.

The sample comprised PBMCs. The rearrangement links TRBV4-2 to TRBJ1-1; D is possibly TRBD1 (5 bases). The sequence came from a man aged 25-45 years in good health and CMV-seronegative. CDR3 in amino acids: CASSQPNGGIGNTEAFF. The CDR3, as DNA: TGTGCCAGCAGCCAACCAAATGGGGGGATAGGAAACACTGAAGCTTTCTTT.